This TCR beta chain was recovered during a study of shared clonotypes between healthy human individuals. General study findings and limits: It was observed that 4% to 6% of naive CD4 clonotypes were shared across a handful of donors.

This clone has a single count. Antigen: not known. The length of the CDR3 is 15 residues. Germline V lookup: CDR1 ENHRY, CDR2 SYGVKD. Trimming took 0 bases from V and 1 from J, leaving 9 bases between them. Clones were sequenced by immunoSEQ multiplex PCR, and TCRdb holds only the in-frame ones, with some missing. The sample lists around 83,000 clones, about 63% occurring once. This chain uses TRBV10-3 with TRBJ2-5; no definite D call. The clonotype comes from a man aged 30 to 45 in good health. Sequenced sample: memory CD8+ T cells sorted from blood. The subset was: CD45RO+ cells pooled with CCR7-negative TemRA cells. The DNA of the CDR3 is TGTGCCATCAGTGAGTCGGCCCTTCCCCAAGAGACCCAGTACTTC. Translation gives CAISESALPQETQYF.